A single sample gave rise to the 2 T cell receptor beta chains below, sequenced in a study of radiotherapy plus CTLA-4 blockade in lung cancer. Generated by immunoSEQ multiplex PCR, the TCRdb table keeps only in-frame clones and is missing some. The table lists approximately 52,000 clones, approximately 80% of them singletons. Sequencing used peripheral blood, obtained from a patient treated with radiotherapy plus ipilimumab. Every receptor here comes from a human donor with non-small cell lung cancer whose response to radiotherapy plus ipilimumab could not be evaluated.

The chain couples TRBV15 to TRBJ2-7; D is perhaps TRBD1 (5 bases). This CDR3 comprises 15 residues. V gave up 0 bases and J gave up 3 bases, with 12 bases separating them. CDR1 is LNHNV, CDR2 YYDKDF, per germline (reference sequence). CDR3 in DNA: TGTGCCACCAGCAGAGACCGCACAGGAAGCTACGAGCAGTACTTC. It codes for CATSRDRTGSYEQYF.

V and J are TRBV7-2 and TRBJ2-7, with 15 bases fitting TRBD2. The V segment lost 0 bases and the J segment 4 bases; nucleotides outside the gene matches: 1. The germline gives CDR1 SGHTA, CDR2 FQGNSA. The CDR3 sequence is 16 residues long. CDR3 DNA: TGTGCCAGCAGCTTAGCCGGACTAGCGGGAGGGTACGAGCAGTACTTC. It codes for CASSLAGLAGGYEQYF.